This TCR beta chain emerged from a study of shared T cell receptors in the human thymus. V shed 2 bases and J 3 bases; nucleotides not matched to a gene: 1. In germline, CDR1 is MNHEY, CDR2 SMNVEV (reference sequence). The CDR3 has 15 amino acids. The protocol was immunoSEQ multiplex PCR, while the TCRdb copy is restricted to in-frame clones and leaves out a portion. This sample has hundreds of thousands of clones; around nine tenths occur once, and the top ten carry 0.008% to 0.011%. The sample was also reused in another study, on human thymus T cells. That paper states: Donor material was obtained from healthy Finnish infants undergoing corrective surgery for congenital heart defects. Thymic material originated from resections removed in the course of corrective heart surgery. There were highly overlapping thymic repertoires among unrelated individuals, as related research reported.

This rearrangement joins TRBV27 to TRBJ2-1; 10 bases are shared with TRBD1. Sequences were obtained from thymocytes. This TCR was recovered from a boy under two years old with a congenital heart defect. CDR3 bases: TGTGCCAGCAGTTTAGGGGACAGGGGCTACAATGAGCAGTTCTTC. Protein: CASSLGDRGYNEQFF.